This T cell receptor beta chain was retrieved from a study of CD8 T cells in Susac syndrome. Trimming removed 5 bases at V and 7 bases at J, with 13 bases between. From germline, CDR1 is SGDLS and CDR2 YYNGEE. This CDR3 spans 14 amino acids. The authors reverse transcribed about 0.5 to 1 ug RNA with random hexamers. Amplification of TCR beta CDR3 used immunoSEQ multiplex PCR across 54 Vbeta and 13 Jbeta. TCRdb analysed the immunoSEQ multiplex PCR reads with MiXCR anew, one entry per CDR3 protein. This table holds around 200,000 distinct CDR3 sequences, more than 85% found once. CD8+ and CD4+ T cells were negatively isolated; TEMRA cells were FACS-enriched.

Sequencing used CD4+ T cells from PBMCs. The receptor's source is a human donor with multiple sclerosis. The genes are TRBV9 and TRBJ1-6, with D possibly matching TRBD1 (5 bases). The CDR3, as DNA: TGTGCCAGCAGGGGGGACCTGGAGAATTCACCCCTCCACTTT. This sequence encodes CASRGDLENSPLHF.